This TCR beta chain is from a study of T-cell memory formation after mild COVID-19. Looking at the study overall: TCR clusters mostly belonged to single donors.

In this sample, this clonotype turned up a few times. As yet, its antigen is unknown. TCRdb processed the 5' RACE reads anew with MiXCR; each CDR3 protein has one entry. This table has under 250,000 distinct CDR3 sequences, around 30% appearing once. Notes on the study in general: Contracting clones from day 15 to 85 had balanced CD4/CD8; later expanders favoured CD4+. Memory sampled before infection contained some responding clones, suggesting cross-reactive memory joined.

Specimen: PBMCs or a T cell subset sorted from them (not recorded which). This clonotype originated in an adult woman who had mild COVID-19 (a few samples of this study predate the infection). Cell type and time point are not known.

The CDR3 sequence: CASSFGTSVSYEQYF. For the CDR3, the DNA is TGCGCCAGCAGCTTCGGGACTAGCGTCTCCTACGAGCAGTACTTC. The chain employs TRBV5-1 and TRBJ2-7, with TRBD2 matching 10 bases. The V segment lost 2 bases and the J segment 0 bases; nucleotides outside the gene matches: 2. The length of the CDR3 is 15 residues. In germline, CDR1 is SGHRS, CDR2 YFSETQ.